Described below is a single T cell receptor beta chain sequence and its context. Antigen specificity is unknown. The V gene's germline CDR1 is SGHRS and CDR2 YFSETQ. This CDR3 has 12 residues. Trimming shortened V by 7 bases and J by 3 bases, and 11 bases separated the two germline ends. Sequencing templates came from extracted RNA that was reverse transcribed into cDNA. The method was immunoSEQ multiplex PCR; TCRdb's version includes in-frame clones alone and lacks a portion of them. The table records about 200,000 clones, roughly three fifths of them present only once. These data originate in a study of CD8+ T cells in alopecia areata. Overall study results and limits: Affected lesional scalp, above all in alopecia totalis/universalis, was more clonal than normal scalp. TCR sharing across patients was less clear than in mice, possibly HLA-related. Among the cells sequenced in scalp samples are also the resident alphabeta T cells of normal skin.

Using a FACSAria, the CD4+ and CD8+ T cells were sorted from the PBMCs. The origin of this receptor is a human donor in good health. The rearrangement links TRBV5-1 to TRBJ2-7; D may be TRBD1 (5 bases). Sequencing was carried out using CD8+ T cells sorted from blood. The CDR3 DNA reads TGCGCCAGCCAAGGACACAGCTACGAGCAGTACTTC. This encodes CASQGHSYEQYF.